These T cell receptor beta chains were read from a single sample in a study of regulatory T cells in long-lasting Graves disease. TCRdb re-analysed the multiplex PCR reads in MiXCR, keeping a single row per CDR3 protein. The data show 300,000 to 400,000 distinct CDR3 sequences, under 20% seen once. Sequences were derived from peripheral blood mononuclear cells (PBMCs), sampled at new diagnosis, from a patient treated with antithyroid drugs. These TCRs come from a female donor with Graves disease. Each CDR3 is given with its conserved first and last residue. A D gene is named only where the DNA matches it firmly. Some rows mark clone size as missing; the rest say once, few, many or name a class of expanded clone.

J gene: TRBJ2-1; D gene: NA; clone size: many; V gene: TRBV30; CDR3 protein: CAWSASGNEQFF; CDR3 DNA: TGTGCCTGGAGTGCGTCGGGAAATGAGCAGTTCTTC
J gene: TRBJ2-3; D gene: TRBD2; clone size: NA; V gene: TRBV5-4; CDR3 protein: CASSLDGGGTDTQYF; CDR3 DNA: TGTGCCAGCAGCTTGGATGGGGGGGGCACAGATACGCAGTATTTT
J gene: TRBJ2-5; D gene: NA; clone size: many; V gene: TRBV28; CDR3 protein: CASTHAIASQETQYF; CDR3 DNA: TGTGCCAGCACCCACGCAATTGCGTCCCAAGAGACCCAGTACTTC
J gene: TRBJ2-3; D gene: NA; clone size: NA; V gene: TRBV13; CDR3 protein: CASSPQRTIPDTQYF; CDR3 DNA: TGTGCCAGCAGCCCTCAAAGGACTATTCCAGATACGCAGTATTTT
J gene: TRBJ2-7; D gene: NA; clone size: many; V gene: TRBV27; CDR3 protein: CASSLSSDYEQYF; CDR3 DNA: TGTGCCAGCAGTTTATCGTCCGACTACGAGCAGTACTTC
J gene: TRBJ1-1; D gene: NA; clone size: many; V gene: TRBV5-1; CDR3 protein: CASSFGTEAFF; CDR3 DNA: TGTGCCAGCAGCTTCGGAACTGAAGCTTTCTTT
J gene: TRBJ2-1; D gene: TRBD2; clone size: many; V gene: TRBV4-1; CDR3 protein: CASSQRGTSFNEQFF; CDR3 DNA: TGCGCCAGCAGCCAGCGTGGGACTAGCTTCAATGAGCAGTTCTTC
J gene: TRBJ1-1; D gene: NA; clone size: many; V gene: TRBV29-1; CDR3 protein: CSVQKTGFHTEAFF; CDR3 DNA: TGCAGCGTTCAAAAGACAGGTTTCCACACTGAAGCTTTCTTT
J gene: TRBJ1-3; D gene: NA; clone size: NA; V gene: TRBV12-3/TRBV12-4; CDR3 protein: CASSLSGGQYSGNTIYF; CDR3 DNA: TGTGCCAGCAGTTTGAGTGGGGGCCAATACTCTGGAAACACCATATATTTT
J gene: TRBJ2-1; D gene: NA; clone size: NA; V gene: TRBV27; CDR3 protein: CASTLVSGAPTEFF; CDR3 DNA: TGTGCCAGCACCTTAGTATCAGGAGCCCCCACGGAGTTCTTC
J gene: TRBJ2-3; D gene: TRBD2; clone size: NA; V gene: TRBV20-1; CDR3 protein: CSARPLAGEDTQYF; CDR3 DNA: TGCAGTGCTAGACCTCTAGCGGGAGAGGATACGCAGTATTTT
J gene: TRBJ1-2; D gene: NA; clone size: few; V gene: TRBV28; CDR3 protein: CASSGPQTNYGYTF; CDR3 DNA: TGTGCCAGCAGCGGACCCCAGACTAACTATGGCTACACCTTC
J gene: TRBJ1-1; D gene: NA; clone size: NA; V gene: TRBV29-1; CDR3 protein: CSVPGEGGSTEAFF; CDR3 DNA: TGCAGCGTCCCCGGAGAGGGGGGTTCCACTGAAGCTTTCTTT
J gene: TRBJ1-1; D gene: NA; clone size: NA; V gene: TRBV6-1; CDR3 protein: CASVRQMDAFF; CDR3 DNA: TGTGCCAGCGTAAGGCAAATGGACGCTTTCTTT
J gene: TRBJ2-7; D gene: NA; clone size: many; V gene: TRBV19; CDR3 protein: CASSIPGAYEQYF; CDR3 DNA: TGTGCCAGTAGTATTCCGGGGGCCTACGAGCAGTACTTC
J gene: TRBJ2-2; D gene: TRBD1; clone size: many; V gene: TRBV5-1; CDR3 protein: CASSLGPGGAVGELFF; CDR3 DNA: TGTGCCAGCAGCTTGGGGCCAGGGGGCGCGGTCGGGGAGCTGTTTTTT
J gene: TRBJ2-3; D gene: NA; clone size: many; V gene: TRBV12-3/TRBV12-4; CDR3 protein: CASRVLDTQYF; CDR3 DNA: TGTGCCAGCAGGGTACTCGATACGCAGTATTTT
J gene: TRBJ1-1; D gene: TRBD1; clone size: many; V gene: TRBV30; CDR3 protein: CAWSGDRGGDTEAFF; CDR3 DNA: TGTGCCTGGAGTGGTGACAGGGGAGGGGACACTGAAGCTTTCTTT
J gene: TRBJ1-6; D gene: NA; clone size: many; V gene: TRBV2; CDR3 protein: CASSVAGRNSPLHF; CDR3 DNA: TGTGCCAGCAGTGTGGCGGGGAGGAATTCACCCCTCCACTTT
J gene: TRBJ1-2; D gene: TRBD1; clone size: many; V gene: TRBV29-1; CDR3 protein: CSYDRGDGYTF; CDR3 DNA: TGCAGCTATGACAGGGGTGATGGCTACACCTTC
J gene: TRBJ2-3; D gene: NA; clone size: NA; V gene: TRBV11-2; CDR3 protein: CASSYTTGQDTQYF; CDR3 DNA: TGTGCCAGCAGCTACACGACAGGCCAGGATACGCAGTATTTT
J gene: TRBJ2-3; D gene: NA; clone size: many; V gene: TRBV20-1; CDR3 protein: CSARVGSIPDTQYF; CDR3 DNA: TGCAGTGCTAGAGTTGGCTCGATCCCAGATACGCAGTATTTT
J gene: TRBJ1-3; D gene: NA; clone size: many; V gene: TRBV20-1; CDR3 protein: CSASQLTSGNTIYF; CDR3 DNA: TGCAGTGCTAGTCAGCTAACTTCTGGAAACACCATATATTTT
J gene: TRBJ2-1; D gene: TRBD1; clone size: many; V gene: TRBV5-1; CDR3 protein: CASSLTGDTYNEQFF; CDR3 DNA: TGCGCCAGCAGCTTGACAGGGGACACCTACAATGAGCAGTTCTTC
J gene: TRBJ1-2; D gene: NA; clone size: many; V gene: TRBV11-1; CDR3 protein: CASSLVDGAYGYTF; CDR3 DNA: TGTGCCAGCAGCTTGGTAGACGGAGCCTATGGCTACACCTTC
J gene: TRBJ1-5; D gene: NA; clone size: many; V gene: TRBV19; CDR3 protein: CASSKGRQPQHF; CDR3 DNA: TGTGCCAGTAGTAAGGGAAGACAGCCCCAGCATTTT
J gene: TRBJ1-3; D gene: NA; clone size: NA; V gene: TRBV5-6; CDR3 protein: CASQPRPSSGNTIYF; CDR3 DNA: TGTGCCAGCCAGCCTCGTCCATCCTCTGGAAACACCATATATTTT
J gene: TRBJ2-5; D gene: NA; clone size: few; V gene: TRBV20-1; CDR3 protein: CSAVDGGEHALGTQYF; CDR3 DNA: TGCAGTGCCGTCGATGGGGGAGAACATGCTTTAGGGACCCAGTACTTC
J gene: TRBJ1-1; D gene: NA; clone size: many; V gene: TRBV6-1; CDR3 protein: CASTLNTEAFF; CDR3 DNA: TGTGCCAGCACCCTAAACACTGAAGCTTTCTTT
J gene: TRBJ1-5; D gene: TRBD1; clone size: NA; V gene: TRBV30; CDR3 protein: CAWSVRGQGGNQPQHF; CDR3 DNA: TGTGCCTGGAGTGTACGGGGGCAGGGGGGCAATCAGCCCCAGCATTTT
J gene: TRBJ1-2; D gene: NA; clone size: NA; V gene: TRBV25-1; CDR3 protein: CASSDKRESYGYTF; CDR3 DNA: TGTGCCAGCAGTGATAAGAGGGAGAGCTATGGCTACACCTTC
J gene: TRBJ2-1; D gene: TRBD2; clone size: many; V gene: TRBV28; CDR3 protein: CASSLGDYTYNEQFF; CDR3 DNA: TGTGCCAGCAGTTTAGGGGACTACACTTACAATGAGCAGTTCTTC
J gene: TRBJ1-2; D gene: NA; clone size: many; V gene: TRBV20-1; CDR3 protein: CSASLSARVDGYTF; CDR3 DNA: TGCAGTGCTAGTTTGTCGGCCAGGGTCGATGGCTACACCTTC
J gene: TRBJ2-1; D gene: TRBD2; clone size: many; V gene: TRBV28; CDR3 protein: CASSPGLVTNEQFF; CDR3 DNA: TGTGCCAGCAGCCCGGGACTAGTTACCAATGAGCAGTTCTTC
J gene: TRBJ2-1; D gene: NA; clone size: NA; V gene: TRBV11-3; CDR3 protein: CASSFSDAWEEQFF; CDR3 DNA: TGTGCCAGCAGCTTTAGCGACGCTTGGGAGGAGCAGTTCTTC
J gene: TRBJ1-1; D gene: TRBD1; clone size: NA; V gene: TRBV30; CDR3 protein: CAWSAGQRTAEAFF; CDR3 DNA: TGTGCCTGGAGTGCGGGACAGCGGACAGCTGAAGCTTTCTTT
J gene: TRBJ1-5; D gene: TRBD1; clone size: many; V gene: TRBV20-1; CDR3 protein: CSAREGTGWDNQPQHF; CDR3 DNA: TGCAGTGCTAGAGAGGGGACAGGGTGGGACAATCAGCCCCAGCATTTT
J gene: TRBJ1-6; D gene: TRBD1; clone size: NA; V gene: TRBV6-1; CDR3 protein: CASSEFVGGGSANSPLHF; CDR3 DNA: TGTGCCAGCAGTGAGTTCGTCGGAGGGGGCTCTGCTAATTCACCCCTCCACTTT
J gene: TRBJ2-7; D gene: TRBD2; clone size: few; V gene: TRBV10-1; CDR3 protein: CASSQGLAQEQYF; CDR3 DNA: TGCGCCAGCAGCCAAGGACTAGCGCAAGAGCAGTACTTC
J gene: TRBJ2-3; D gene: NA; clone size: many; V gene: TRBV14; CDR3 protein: CASSYSLADTQYF; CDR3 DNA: TGTGCCAGCAGCTATTCACTAGCAGATACGCAGTATTTT